These 27 T cell receptor beta chains were sequenced from one sample in a study of PD-1 blockade in classical Hodgkin lymphoma. Each patient experienced a relapse that followed autologous stem cell transplantation, and brentuximab vedotin exposure varied. Clones were sequenced by immunoSEQ multiplex PCR, and TCRdb holds only the in-frame ones, with some missing. The sample records approximately 99,000 clones, roughly four fifths being singletons. The source material was peripheral blood mononuclear cells (PBMCs), sampled before the second cycle of nivolumab. These receptors all come from a human donor with classical Hodgkin lymphoma.

The rearrangement joins TRBV19 to TRBJ1-4; tentative D call: TRBD1 (5 bases). There are 14 residues in the CDR3. CDR1 is LNHDA, CDR2 SQIVND, per germline (reference sequence). The V end was cut by 3 bases, the J end by 8 bases, with 13 bases between. The CDR3 sequence: CASSMARVREKLFF. The CDR3 nucleotides are TGTGCCAGTAGTATGGCCAGGGTGCGAGAAAAACTGTTTTTT. The whole variable domain, remainder taken from reference TRBV19 and TRBJ1-4, is DGGITQSPKYLFRKEGQNVTLSCEQNLNHDAMYWYRQDPGQGLRLIYYSQIVNDFQKGDIAEGYSVSREKKESFPLTVTSAQKNPTAFYLCASSMARVREKLFFGSGTQLSVL.

This clone was counted a few times. J is TRBJ2-7 and V is TRBV21-1; no DNA check was done on the table's D call, TRBD1. TRBV21-1 is flagged as a pseudogene. The CDR3 extends over 14 amino acids. CDR3 in DNA: TGTGCCAGCAGCAAAGCTGGCTTCGCCTACGAGCAGTACTTC. Protein: CASSKAGFAYEQYF.

On this clone itself: Other DNA sequences in the sample encode the same CDR3. V and J are TRBV18 and TRBJ2-5, with D possibly being TRBD2 (5 bases). In germline, CDR1 is KGHSH, CDR2 LQKENI. The V gene lost 5 bases and the J gene lost 2 bases, with 12 bases spanning the gap. This CDR3 is built from 14 residues. The CDR3 sequence is CASSSWESQETQYF. Here the CDR3 DNA reads TGTGCCAGCTCATCTTGGGAGAGTCAAGAGACCCAGTACTTC.

The rearrangement links TRBV21-1 to TRBJ2-5; TRBD1, the D gene given by the table, was not confirmed from the DNA. TRBV21-1 is reported as a pseudogene. There are 20 residues in the CDR3. Here the CDR3 DNA reads TGTGCCAGCAGCAAATGGATGGGACAGGGGAGAGAAGGTTGCCAAGAGACCCAGTACTTC. This codes for CASSKWMGQGREGCQETQYF.

DNA of the CDR3: TGTGCCAGCAGTTTCTTGACGGCTAGATTCAATCAGCCCCAGCATTTT. This translates into CASSFLTARFNQPQHF. The chain couples TRBV28 to TRBJ1-5; D is unresolved. V gave up 3 bases and J gave up 3 bases, with 15 bases separating them. Germline CDR1 MDHEN, CDR2 SYDVKM. This CDR3 is 16 amino acids long.

CDR3 protein: CASSDRDTPLYEQYF. CDR3 coding DNA: TGTGCCAGCAGCGACCGGGACACACCACTCTACGAGCAGTACTTC. J is TRBJ2-7 and V is TRBV9; tentative D call: TRBD1 (6 bases). CDR1 is SGDLS, CDR2 YYNGEE, per germline. CDR3 size: 15 residues. Trimming took off 3 bases at V and 3 bases at J, with 16 bases between the two ends.

This chain links TRBV5-5 with TRBJ2-3; a weak D match, TRBD1 (5 bases). The CDR3 runs to 14 residues. CDR1 and CDR2 from the germline V gene are SGHKS and YYEKEE (reference sequence). Trimming took off 4 bases at V and 0 bases at J, with 9 bases between the two ends. This chain's CDR3 is CASSLTDSTDTQYF. The CDR3 DNA reads TGTGCCAGCAGCCTGACAGACAGCACAGATACGCAGTATTTT.

The chain couples TRBV10-2 to TRBJ2-1; 9 nucleotides align to TRBD2. The CDR3 loop spans 17 amino acids. In germline, CDR1 is WSHSY, CDR2 SAAADI. The V and J ends lost 0 bases and 2 bases, in that order; junction bases with no gene match: 5. CDR3 coding DNA: TGCGCCAGCAGTGAGTCAGGACTAGCGATAACCTACAATGAGCAGTTCTTC. Protein product: CASSESGLAITYNEQFF.

CDR3 protein: CASSQDGQGYEKLFF. In DNA form, the CDR3 reads TGCGCCAGCAGCCAAGATGGGCAGGGTTACGAAAAACTGTTTTTT. V and J are TRBV4-1 and TRBJ1-4; D may be TRBD1 (5 bases). Germline V lookup: CDR1 MGHRA, CDR2 YSYEKL. The length of the CDR3 is 15 residues. V lost 0 bases to trimming and J lost 8 bases, with 13 bases between them.

This sequence joins TRBV19 and TRBJ1-2, with D perhaps matching TRBD1 (5 bases). V lost 3 bases, J lost 5 bases, and 25 bases lay in between. Germline V lookup: CDR1 LNHDA, CDR2 SQIVND (reference sequence). CDR3 length equals 18 residues. In nucleotides, the CDR3 is TGTGCCAGTAGTATTAGGGGCCAAAACCGGGACCTAAAGTATGGCTACACCTTC. Its protein is CASSIRGQNRDLKYGYTF. Complete variable domain (other parts from reference TRBV19 and TRBJ1-2): DGGITQSPKYLFRKEGQNVTLSCEQNLNHDAMYWYRQDPGQGLRLIYYSQIVNDFQKGDIAEGYSVSREKKESFPLTVTSAQKNPTAFYLCASSIRGQNRDLKYGYTFGSGTRLTVV.

The chain has TRBV11-3 and TRBJ2-7; TRBD1 might be the D (6 bases). Germline CDR1 is SGHNT and CDR2 is YENEEA. The CDR3 totals 13 residues. The V gene lost 5 bases and the J gene lost 7 bases, with 15 bases spanning the gap. CDR3 in amino acids: CASSPPGAGEQYF. The DNA for the CDR3 is TGTGCCAGCAGCCCACCAGGGGCCGGGGAGCAGTACTTC.

The chain couples TRBV6-6 to TRBJ2-2, with a tentative D call TRBD2 (5 bases). Per the germline V gene, CDR1 is MNHNY and CDR2 is SVGAGI (reference sequence). Trimming pared 0 bases from V and 4 bases from J, leaving 6 bases between. The CDR3 extends over 14 amino acids. The chain's CDR3 is CASSYSRGTGELFF. CDR3 bases: TGTGCCAGCAGTTACTCCCGGGGCACCGGGGAGCTGTTTTTT.

A note on this clone: In the same sample, other DNA sequences code for this CDR3. The rearrangement joins TRBV18 to TRBJ2-7; D uncertain. Deletions cut 6 bases from V and 0 bases from J, with 12 bases between. The length of the CDR3 is 14 residues. Germline V CDR1 and CDR2: KGHSH, LQKENI. CDR3 DNA: TGTGCCAGCTCTCCCTCACAGAGCTCCTACGAGCAGTACTTC. Protein sequence: CASSPSQSSYEQYF. Complete variable domain (other parts from reference TRBV18 and TRBJ2-7): NAGVMQNPRHLVRRRGQEARLRCSPMKGHSHVYWYRQLPEEGLKFMVYLQKENIIDESGMPKERFSAEFPKEGPSILRIQQVVRGDSAAYFCASSPSQSSYEQYFGPGTRLTVT.

The rearrangement joins TRBV5-6 to TRBJ1-2, with 8 bases aligning to TRBD1. Germline V gene lookup returns CDR1 SGHDT and CDR2 YYEEEE. V gave up 0 bases and J gave up 3 bases; unmatched junction bases: 7. This CDR3 contains 16 residues. The CDR3 coding sequence is TGTGCCAGCAGCTTGGTTGGCCAGGGGGCTCACTATGGCTACACCTTC. As protein: CASSLVGQGAHYGYTF.

The gene calls are TRBV9 and TRBJ2-1; 11 bases map to TRBD2. The V gene end was trimmed by 6 bases and the J gene end by 9 bases; junction bases not matched to a gene: 8. CDR3 length: 14 amino acids. Germline V gene lookup returns CDR1 SGDLS and CDR2 YYNGEE. The CDR3 coding sequence is TGTGCCAGCACCGCCCGACTAGCGGGACGTGAGCAGTTCTTC. It yields the protein CASTARLAGREQFF.

V is TRBV7-3 and J is TRBJ2-6; TRBD1 matches 8 bases. Germline CDR1 is SGHTA and CDR2 is FQGTGA. The length of the CDR3 is 19 residues. V was clipped by 0 bases and J by 0 bases; unmatched bases: 7. Here the CDR3 DNA reads TGTGCCAGCAGCTTAACCCGACAGGGGCCCGGCTCTGGGGCCAACGTCCTGACTTTC. The encoded protein is CASSLTRQGPGSGANVLTF.

The chain joins TRBV5-4 to TRBJ2-7; 9 nucleotides agree with TRBD2. V lost 4 bases and J lost 2; bases outside the gene matches: 7. This CDR3 spans 15 amino acids. Germline V gene data show CDR1 as SGHNT and CDR2 as YYREEE (reference sequence). The CDR3 DNA reads as TGTGCCAGCAGCCCCCCGGGACTAGCCCCCTACGAGCAGTACTTC. Protein: CASSPPGLAPYEQYF.

V is TRBV19 and J is TRBJ2-1; unclear D gene. The CDR3 is made up of 15 amino acids. Germline V gene lookup returns CDR1 LNHDA and CDR2 SQIVND (reference sequence). V lost 4 bases to trimming and J lost 5 bases, with 15 bases between them. The CDR3 DNA reads TGTGCCAGTAGTACCACCTGGGCGGTGGACAATGAGCAGTTCTTC. This codes for CASSTTWAVDNEQFF.

The gene calls are TRBV6-5 and TRBJ2-7; TRBD2 aligns across 13 bases. The CDR3 contains 15 residues. V trimming: 7 bases; J trimming: 9 bases; junction bases outside the gene matches: 12. Germline values: CDR1 MNHEY, CDR2 SVGAGI. Here the CDR3 DNA reads TGTGCCAGCACCAACACCGGGACTAGCGGGAAAGGGCAGTACTTC. Protein product: CASTNTGTSGKGQYF.

This chain links TRBV6-1 with TRBJ2-1, with D possibly TRBD2 on 6 matching bases. The germline gives CDR1 MNHNS, CDR2 SASEGT. V lost 0 bases to trimming and J lost 8 bases, with 11 bases between them. There are 14 residues in the CDR3. DNA for the CDR3: TGTGCCAGCAGTGAAGCCCCTAGCGTCGATGAGCAGTTCTTC. Its protein product is CASSEAPSVDEQFF.

V is TRBV10-1 and J is TRBJ2-4; D not certain. V was pared by 3 bases and J by 5 bases, with 5 bases between. The CDR3 runs to 12 residues. The V gene's germline CDR1 is WNHNN and CDR2 SYGVQD (reference sequence). The DNA for the CDR3 is TGCGCCAGCAGTGACAATGAAAACATTCAGTACTTC. Its protein product is CASSDNENIQYF.

The genes are TRBV5-5 and TRBJ2-1, with 11 bases that match TRBD1. V lost 5 bases to trimming and J lost 6 bases; unmatched junction nucleotides: 10. The CDR3 sequence is 16 residues long. CDR1 SGHKS and CDR2 YYEKEE come from the germline V gene (reference sequence). CDR3 in amino acids: CASRLPGQGAPNEQFF. The CDR3 coding sequence is TGTGCCAGCAGGCTTCCTGGACAGGGGGCGCCCAATGAGCAGTTCTTC.

This clone has a handful of counts. The gene calls are TRBV7-9 and TRBJ1-1, with D possibly matching TRBD1 (5 bases). Germline V lookup: CDR1 SEHNR, CDR2 FQNEAQ (reference sequence). V dropped 6 bases and J dropped 2 bases, with 16 bases sitting between them. CDR3 size: 15 residues. CDR3 coding DNA: TGTGCCAGCAGTCTCCTCCGGGACGGTAACACTGAAGCTTTCTTT. It encodes CASSLLRDGNTEAFF.

CDR3 region: CASSLVAGRSYGYTF. Here the CDR3 DNA reads TGTGCCAGCAGCTTGGTAGCAGGGAGAAGCTATGGCTACACCTTC. V usage is TRBV5-5 and J usage is TRBJ1-2, with D perhaps TRBD1 (5 bases). CDR1 SGHKS and CDR2 YYEKEE come from the germline V gene (reference sequence). V was pared by 0 bases and J by 4 bases, with 13 bases between. The CDR3 has 15 amino acids.

The chain recombines TRBV11-2 with TRBJ2-1; 7 nucleotides agree with TRBD2. In germline, CDR1 is SGHAT, CDR2 FQNNGV. The CDR3 extends over 15 amino acids. J gave up 6 bases and V 0 bases, and 5 bases lay outside the gene matches. CDR3 amino acids: CASSLDGLGGNEQFF. As DNA, the CDR3 is TGTGCCAGCAGCTTAGACGGACTAGGAGGCAATGAGCAGTTCTTC.

This clone was observed a single time. J is TRBJ2-3 and V is TRBV27, with D maybe TRBD1 (6 bases). The V end was cut by 5 bases, the J end by 4 bases, with 16 bases between. Germline V gene sequence: CDR1 MNHEY, CDR2 SMNVEV (reference sequence). The CDR3 sequence is 15 residues long. Here the CDR3 reads CASSHASGHSDTQYF. The DNA for the CDR3 is TGTGCCAGCAGTCACGCGTCGGGACACTCAGATACGCAGTATTTT.

The chain combines TRBV7-9 with TRBJ1-3, with 7 bases identical to TRBD1. The germline gives CDR1 SEHNR, CDR2 FQNEAQ (reference sequence). V was clipped by 5 bases and J by 4 bases; unmatched bases: 11. The CDR3 sequence is 16 residues long. The CDR3 DNA sequence: TGTGCCAGCAGCGCTCGACAGGGCAAATCGGGAAACACCATATATTTT. Translating it yields CASSARQGKSGNTIYF.